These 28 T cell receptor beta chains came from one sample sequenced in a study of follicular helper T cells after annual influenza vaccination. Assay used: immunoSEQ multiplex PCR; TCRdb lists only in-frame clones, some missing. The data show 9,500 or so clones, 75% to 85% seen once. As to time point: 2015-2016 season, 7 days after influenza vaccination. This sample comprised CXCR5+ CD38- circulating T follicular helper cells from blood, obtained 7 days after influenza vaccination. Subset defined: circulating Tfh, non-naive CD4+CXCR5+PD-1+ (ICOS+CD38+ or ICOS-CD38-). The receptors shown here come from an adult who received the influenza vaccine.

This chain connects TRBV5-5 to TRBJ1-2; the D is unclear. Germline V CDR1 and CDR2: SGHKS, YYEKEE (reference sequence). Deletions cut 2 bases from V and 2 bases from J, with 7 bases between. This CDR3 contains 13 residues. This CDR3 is CASSFYANYGYTF. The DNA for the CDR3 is TGTGCCAGCAGCTTCTACGCCAACTATGGCTACACCTTC.

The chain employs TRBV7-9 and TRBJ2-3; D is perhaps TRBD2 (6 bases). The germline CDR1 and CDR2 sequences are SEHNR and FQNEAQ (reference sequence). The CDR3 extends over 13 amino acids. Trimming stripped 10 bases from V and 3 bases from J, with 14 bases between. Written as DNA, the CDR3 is TGTGCCACCGGGGGTCTAGGGACAGATACGCAGTATTTT. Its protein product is CATGGLGTDTQYF.

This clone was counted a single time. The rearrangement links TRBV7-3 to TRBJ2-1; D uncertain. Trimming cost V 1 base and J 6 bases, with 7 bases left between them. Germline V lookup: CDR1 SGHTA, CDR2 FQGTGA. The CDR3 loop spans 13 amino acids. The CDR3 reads CASSLSWGNEQFF. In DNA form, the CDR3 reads TGTGCCAGCAGCTTAAGTTGGGGCAATGAGCAGTTCTTC.

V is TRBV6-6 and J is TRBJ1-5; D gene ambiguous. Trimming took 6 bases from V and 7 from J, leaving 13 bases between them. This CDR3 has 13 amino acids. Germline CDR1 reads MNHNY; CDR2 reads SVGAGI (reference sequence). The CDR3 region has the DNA TGTGCCAGCAGCCCCAAACCCGAGCAGCCCCAGCATTTT. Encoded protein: CASSPKPEQPQHF.

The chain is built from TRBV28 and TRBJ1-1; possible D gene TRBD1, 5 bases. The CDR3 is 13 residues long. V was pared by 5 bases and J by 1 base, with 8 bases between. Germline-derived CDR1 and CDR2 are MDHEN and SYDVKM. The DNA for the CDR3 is TGTGCCAGCAGTACAGACAGGAACACTGAAGCTTTCTTT. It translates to CASSTDRNTEAFF.

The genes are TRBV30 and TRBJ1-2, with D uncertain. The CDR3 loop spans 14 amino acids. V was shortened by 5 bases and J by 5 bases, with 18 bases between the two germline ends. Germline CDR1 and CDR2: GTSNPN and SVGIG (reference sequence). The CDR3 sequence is CAWENHGVEYGYTF. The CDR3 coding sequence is TGTGCCTGGGAGAACCATGGCGTAGAGTATGGCTACACCTTC.

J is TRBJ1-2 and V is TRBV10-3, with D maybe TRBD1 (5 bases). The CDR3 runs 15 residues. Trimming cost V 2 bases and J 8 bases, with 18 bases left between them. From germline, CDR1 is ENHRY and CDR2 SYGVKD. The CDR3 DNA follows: TGTGCCATCAGTGAGCCCTGGGGGGAGGGAGACGGCTACACCTTC. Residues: CAISEPWGEGDGYTF.

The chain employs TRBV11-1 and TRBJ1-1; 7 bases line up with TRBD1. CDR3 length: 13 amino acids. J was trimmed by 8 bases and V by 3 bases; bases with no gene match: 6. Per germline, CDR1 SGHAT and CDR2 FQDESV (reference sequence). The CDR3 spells CASSLEPGQEAFF. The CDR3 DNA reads TGTGCCAGCAGCTTGGAGCCGGGACAGGAAGCTTTCTTT.

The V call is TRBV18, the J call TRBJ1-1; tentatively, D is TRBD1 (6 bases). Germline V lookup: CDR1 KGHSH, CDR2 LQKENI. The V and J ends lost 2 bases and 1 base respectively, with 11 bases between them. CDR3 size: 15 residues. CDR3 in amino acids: CASSPDRTRNTEAFF. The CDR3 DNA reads TGTGCCAGCTCACCAGACAGGACGCGGAACACTGAAGCTTTCTTT.

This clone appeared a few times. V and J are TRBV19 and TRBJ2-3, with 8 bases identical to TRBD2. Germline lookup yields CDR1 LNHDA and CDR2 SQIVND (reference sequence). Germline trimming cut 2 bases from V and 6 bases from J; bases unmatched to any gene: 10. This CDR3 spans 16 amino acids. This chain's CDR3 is CASSIFPSGGGDTQYF. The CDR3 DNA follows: TGTGCCAGTAGTATATTCCCTTCGGGAGGGGGGGATACGCAGTATTTT.

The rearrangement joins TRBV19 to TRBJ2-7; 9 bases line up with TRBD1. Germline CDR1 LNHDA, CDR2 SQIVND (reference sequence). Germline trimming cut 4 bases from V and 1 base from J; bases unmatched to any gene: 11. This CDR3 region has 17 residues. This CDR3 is CASSTHIPGQGSYEQYF. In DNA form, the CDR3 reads TGTGCCAGTAGTACTCATATTCCGGGACAGGGATCCTACGAGCAGTACTTC.

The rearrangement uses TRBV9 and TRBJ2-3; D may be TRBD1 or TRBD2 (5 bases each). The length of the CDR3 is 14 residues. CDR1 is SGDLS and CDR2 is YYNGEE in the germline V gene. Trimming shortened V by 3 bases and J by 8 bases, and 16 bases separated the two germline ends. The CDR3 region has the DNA TGTGCCAGCAGCGGACGAGTAGATGGGGGTACGCAGTATTTT. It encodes CASSGRVDGGTQYF.

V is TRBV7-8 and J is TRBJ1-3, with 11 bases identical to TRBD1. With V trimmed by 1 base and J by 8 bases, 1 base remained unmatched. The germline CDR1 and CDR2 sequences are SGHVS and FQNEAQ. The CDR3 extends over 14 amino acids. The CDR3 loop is CASSLGTGGYTIYF. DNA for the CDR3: TGTGCCAGCAGCTTAGGGACAGGGGGCTACACCATATATTTT.

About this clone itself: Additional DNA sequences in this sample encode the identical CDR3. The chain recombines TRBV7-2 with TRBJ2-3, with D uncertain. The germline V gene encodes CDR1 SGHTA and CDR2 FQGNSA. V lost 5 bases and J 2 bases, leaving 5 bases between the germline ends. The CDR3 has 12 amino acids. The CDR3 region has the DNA TGTGCCAGCAGCCCTCCCACAGATACGCAGTATTTT. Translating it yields CASSPPTDTQYF.

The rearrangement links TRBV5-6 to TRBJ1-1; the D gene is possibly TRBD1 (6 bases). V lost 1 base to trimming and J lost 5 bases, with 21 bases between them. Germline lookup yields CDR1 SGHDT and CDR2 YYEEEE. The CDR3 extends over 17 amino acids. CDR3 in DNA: TGTGCCAGCAGCTTGAGCCTATTGGAAGGGGGAGGAACTGAAGCTTTCTTT. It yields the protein CASSLSLLEGGGTEAFF.

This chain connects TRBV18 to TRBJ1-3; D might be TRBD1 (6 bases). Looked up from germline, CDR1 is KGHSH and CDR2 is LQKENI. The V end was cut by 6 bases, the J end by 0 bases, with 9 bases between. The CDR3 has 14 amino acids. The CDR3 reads CASSAQGSGNTIYF. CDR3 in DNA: TGTGCCAGCTCGGCACAGGGCTCTGGAAACACCATATATTTT.

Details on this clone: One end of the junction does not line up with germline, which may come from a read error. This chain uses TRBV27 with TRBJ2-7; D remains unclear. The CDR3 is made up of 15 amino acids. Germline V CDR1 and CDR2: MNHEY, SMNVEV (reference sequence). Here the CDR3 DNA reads TGTGCCAGCAGTTTGGACCCTTATGACTCCAACGAGCAGTACTTC. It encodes CASSLDPYDSNEQYF.

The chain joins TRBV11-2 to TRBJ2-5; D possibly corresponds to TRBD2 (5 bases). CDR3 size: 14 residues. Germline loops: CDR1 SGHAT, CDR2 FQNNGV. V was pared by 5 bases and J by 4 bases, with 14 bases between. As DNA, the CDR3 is TGTGCCAGCAGCGGAGGTCCTAGGTCAGAGACCCAGTACTTC. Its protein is CASSGGPRSETQYF.

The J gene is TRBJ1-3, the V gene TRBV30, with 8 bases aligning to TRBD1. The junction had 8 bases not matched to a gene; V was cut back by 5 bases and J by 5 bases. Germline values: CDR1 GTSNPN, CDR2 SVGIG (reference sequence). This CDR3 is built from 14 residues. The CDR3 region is CAWRHDRGRNTIYF. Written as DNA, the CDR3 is TGTGCCTGGCGTCATGACAGGGGCAGAAACACCATATATTTT. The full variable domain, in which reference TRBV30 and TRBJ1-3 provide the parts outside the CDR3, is SQTIHQWPATLVQPVGSPLSLECTVEGTSNPNLYWYRQAAGRGLQLLFYSVGIGQISSEVPQNLSASRPQDRQFILSSKKLLLSDSGFYLCAWRHDRGRNTIYFGEGSWLTVV.

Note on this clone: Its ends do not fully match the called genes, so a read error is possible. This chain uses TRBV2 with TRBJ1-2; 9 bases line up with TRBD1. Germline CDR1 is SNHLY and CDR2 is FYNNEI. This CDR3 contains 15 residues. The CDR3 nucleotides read TGTGCCAGCAGGGAAGACAGGGGGAATAGCTATGGCTACACCTTC. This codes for CASREDRGNSYGYTF.

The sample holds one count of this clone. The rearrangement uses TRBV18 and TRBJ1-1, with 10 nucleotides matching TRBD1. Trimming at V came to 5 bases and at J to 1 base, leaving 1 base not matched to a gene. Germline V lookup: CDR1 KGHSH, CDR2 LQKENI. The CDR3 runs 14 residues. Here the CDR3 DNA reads TGTGCCAGCTCAAGGACAGGGGGGAACACTGAAGCTTTCTTT. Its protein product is CASSRTGGNTEAFF.

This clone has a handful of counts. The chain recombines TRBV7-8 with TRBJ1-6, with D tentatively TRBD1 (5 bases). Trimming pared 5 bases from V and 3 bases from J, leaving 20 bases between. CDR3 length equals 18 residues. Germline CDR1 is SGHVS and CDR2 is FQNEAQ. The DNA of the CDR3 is TGTGCCAGCAGCCTAGGGACGGAAGAACCATTCTATAATTCACCCCTCCACTTT. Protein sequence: CASSLGTEEPFYNSPLHF.

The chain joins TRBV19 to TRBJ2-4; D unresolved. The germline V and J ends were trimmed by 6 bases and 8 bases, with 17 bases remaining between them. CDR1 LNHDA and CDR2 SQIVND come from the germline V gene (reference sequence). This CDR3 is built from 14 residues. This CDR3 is CASRPSQLLDIQYF. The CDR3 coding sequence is TGTGCCAGTAGACCTTCCCAGCTGTTGGACATTCAGTACTTC.

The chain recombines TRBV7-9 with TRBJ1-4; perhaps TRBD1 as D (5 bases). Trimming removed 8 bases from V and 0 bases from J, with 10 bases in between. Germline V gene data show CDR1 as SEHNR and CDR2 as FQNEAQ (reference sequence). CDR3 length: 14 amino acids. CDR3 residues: CASGPGATNEKLFF. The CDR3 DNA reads TGTGCCAGCGGCCCGGGGGCAACTAATGAAAAACTGTTTTTT. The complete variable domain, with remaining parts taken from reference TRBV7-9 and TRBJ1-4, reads DTGVSQNPRHKITKRGQNVTFRCDPISEHNRLYWYRQTLGQGPEFLTYFQNEAQLEKSRLLSDRFSAERPKGSFSTLEIQRTEQGDSAMYLCASGPGATNEKLFFGSGTQLSVL.

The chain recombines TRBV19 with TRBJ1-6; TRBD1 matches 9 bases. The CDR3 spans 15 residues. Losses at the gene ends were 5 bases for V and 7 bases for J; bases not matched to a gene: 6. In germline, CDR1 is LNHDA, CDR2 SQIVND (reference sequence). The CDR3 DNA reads TGTGCCAGTAGTGTGAACAGGGGGCGGAATTCACCCCTCCACTTT. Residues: CASSVNRGRNSPLHF.

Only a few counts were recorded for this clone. CDR3 sequence reads: CAWSLSLGQPQHF. DNA for the CDR3: TGTGCCTGGAGTCTTTCTCTCGGTCAGCCCCAGCATTTT. V is TRBV30 and J is TRBJ1-5; D not resolved. V lost 2 bases, J lost 6 bases, and 11 bases lay in between. This CDR3 has 13 amino acids. Germline CDR1 reads GTSNPN; CDR2 reads SVGIG (reference sequence).

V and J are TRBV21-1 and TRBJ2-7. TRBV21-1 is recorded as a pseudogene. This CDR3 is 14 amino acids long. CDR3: CASSNLRNPYEQYF. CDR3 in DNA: TGTGCCAGCAGCAACCTCCGCAATCCCTACGAGCAGTACTTC.

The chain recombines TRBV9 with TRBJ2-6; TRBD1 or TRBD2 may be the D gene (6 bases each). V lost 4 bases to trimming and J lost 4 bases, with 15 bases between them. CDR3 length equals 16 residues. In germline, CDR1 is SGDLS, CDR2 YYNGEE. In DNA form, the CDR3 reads TGTGCCAGCAGCCCCCCCCGGGGGCGGGGGGCCAACGTCCTGACTTTC. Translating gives CASSPPRGRGANVLTF.